Below, 30 T cell receptor beta chains from the same sample are listed, as sequenced in a study of blood T cell repertoires in COVID-19. Sequenced by immunoSEQ multiplex PCR; TCRdb stores in-frame clones only, minus some. Of about 220,000 clones listed, about 88% were seen once; the top ten hold 1.9%. Sequences were obtained from peripheral blood. The receptors shown here come from a man aged 35-49 years with active or convalescent COVID-19.

CDR3 coding DNA: TGTGCCAGCAGTTGGGGTACCGGGACAGGGGCCGGATACGAGCAGTACTTC. This encodes CASSWGTGTGAGYEQYF. The V and J genes are TRBV27 and TRBJ2-7, with TRBD1 matching over 10 bases. Germline V CDR1 and CDR2: MNHEY, SMNVEV (reference sequence). CDR3 size: 17 residues. The V gene end was trimmed by 4 bases and the J gene end by 4 bases; junction bases not matched to a gene: 13.

The chain is built from TRBV5-4 and TRBJ2-7; possibly TRBD1 or TRBD2 for D (5 bases each). V lost 4 bases to trimming and J lost 6 bases, with 17 bases between them. Per the germline V gene, CDR1 is SGHNT and CDR2 is YYREEE (reference sequence). The CDR3 covers 14 residues. The chain's CDR3 is CASSLGVHAGEQYF. Here the CDR3 DNA reads TGTGCCAGCAGCCTGGGGGTCCATGCGGGCGAGCAGTACTTC.

V is TRBV9 and J is TRBJ2-1; D possibly corresponds to TRBD2 (5 bases). Trimming removed 3 bases at V and 8 bases at J, with 15 bases between. Looked up from germline, CDR1 is SGDLS and CDR2 is YYNGEE. The CDR3 contains 14 residues. The CDR3 loop is CASSALPLSDEQFF. The CDR3 DNA is TGTGCCAGCAGCGCCCTCCCACTTAGCGATGAGCAGTTCTTC.

This clone was seen only once. The chain employs TRBV27 and TRBJ2-2; D might be TRBD2 (5 bases). V was clipped by 9 bases and J by 3 bases, with 11 bases between them. In germline, CDR1 is MNHEY, CDR2 SMNVEV (reference sequence). This CDR3 is 13 amino acids long. The CDR3 loop is CASQNGDTGELFF. The CDR3, as DNA: TGTGCCAGTCAGAACGGGGACACCGGGGAGCTGTTTTTT.

This clone was seen once. This chain joins TRBV19 and TRBJ1-5, with unresolved D. V lost 6 bases and J lost 2, with 14 bases in between. CDR1 and CDR2 from the germline V gene are LNHDA and SQIVND (reference sequence). CDR3 size: 15 residues. The CDR3 spells CASSLQPGGNQPQHF. CDR3 bases: TGTGCCAGTAGCCTACAACCCGGGGGCAATCAGCCCCAGCATTTT.

This chain connects TRBV27 to TRBJ1-6; no definite D call. The V end lost 6 bases, the J end lost 8 bases, and 20 bases lay between the germline ends. CDR3 length equals 16 residues. Germline CDR1 reads MNHEY; CDR2 reads SMNVEV (reference sequence). The chain's CDR3 is CASRLDGSPIYSPLHF. As DNA, the CDR3 is TGTGCCAGCAGGCTAGATGGCAGCCCGATATATTCACCCCTCCACTTT.

The rearrangement uses TRBV9 and TRBJ2-7; weak D call: TRBD2 (6 bases). Germline lookup yields CDR1 SGDLS and CDR2 YYNGEE. Trimming stripped 3 bases from V and 2 bases from J, with 12 bases between. The CDR3 contains 14 residues. This CDR3 is CASSDAGPPYEQYF. The CDR3, as DNA: TGTGCCAGCAGCGACGCGGGACCTCCCTACGAGCAGTACTTC. Combining the CDR3 with reference TRBV9 and TRBJ2-7 gives the whole variable domain DSGVTQTPKHLITATGQRVTLRCSPRSGDLSVYWYQQSLDQGLQFLIQYYNGEERAKGNILERFSAQQFPDLHSELNLSSLELGDSALYFCASSDAGPPYEQYFGPGTRLTVT.

This clone was picked up a small number of times. This sequence joins TRBV18 and TRBJ1-2; D might be TRBD1 (6 bases). CDR1 and CDR2 from the germline V gene are KGHSH and LQKENI. The ends were cut back, 3 bases at V and 13 bases at J, with 18 bases in the middle. CDR3 length: 13 amino acids. CDR3 residues: CASSPNAQGGGTF. The CDR3 DNA reads as TGTGCCAGCTCACCTAATGCACAGGGTGGAGGCACCTTC. Full variable domain (missing parts from reference TRBV18 and TRBJ1-2): NAGVMQNPRHLVRRRGQEARLRCSPMKGHSHVYWYRQLPEEGLKFMVYLQKENIIDESGMPKERFSAEFPKEGPSILRIQQVVRGDSAAYFCASSPNAQGGGTFGSGTRLTVV.

J is TRBJ2-4 and V is TRBV27; 8 bases fit TRBD2. CDR1 MNHEY and CDR2 SMNVEV come from the germline V gene (reference sequence). J gave up 7 bases and V 4 bases, and 12 bases lay outside the gene matches. The CDR3 is made up of 16 amino acids. In DNA form, the CDR3 reads TGTGCCAGCAGTTCAGTCGGGGGGGGCGCAGGGAACATTCAGTACTTC. This translates into CASSSVGGGAGNIQYF.

The chain uses TRBV9 and TRBJ2-5; unclear D gene. In germline, CDR1 is SGDLS, CDR2 YYNGEE. This CDR3 comprises 17 residues. Trimming removed 1 base at V and 5 bases at J, with 21 bases between. In DNA, the CDR3 is TGTGCCAGCAGCGTAAGCCCCTTCGTCGATAGCCGGGAGACCCAGTACTTC. Amino acids: CASSVSPFVDSRETQYF.

V is TRBV27 and J is TRBJ2-3, with no clear D. The germline V gene encodes CDR1 MNHEY and CDR2 SMNVEV (reference sequence). V lost 5 bases and J lost 0, with 3 bases in between. The CDR3 runs 12 residues. The CDR3 bases are TGTGCCAGCAGTCCGAGCACAGATACGCAGTATTTT. As protein: CASSPSTDTQYF.

The chain is built from TRBV5-6 and TRBJ1-2; TRBD1 matches 8 bases. V trimming: 4 bases; J trimming: 8 bases; junction bases outside the gene matches: 7. CDR3 length equals 13 residues. Germline assignment: CDR1 SGHDT and CDR2 YYEEEE. CDR3 in amino acids: CASSHQGAWGYTF. CDR3 nucleotide sequence: TGTGCCAGCAGCCATCAGGGGGCCTGGGGCTACACCTTC.

V is TRBV15 and J is TRBJ1-2, with 7 nucleotides matching TRBD1. The CDR3 runs 17 residues. V was pared by 0 bases and J by 3 bases, with 10 bases of the junction left unmatched. The V gene's germline CDR1 is LNHNV and CDR2 YYDKDF (reference sequence). The CDR3 spells CATSRDTGTVPYYGYTF. DNA of the CDR3: TGTGCCACCAGCAGAGATACCGGGACAGTTCCTTACTATGGCTACACCTTC. Drawing the rest from reference TRBV15 and TRBJ1-2, the complete variable domain is DAMVIQNPRYQVTQFGKPVTLSCSQTLNHNVMYWYQQKSSQAPKLLFHYYDKDFNNEADTPDNFQSRRPNTSFCFLDIRSPGLGDTAMYLCATSRDTGTVPYYGYTFGSGTRLTVV.

Remarks on this clone: The sample has other DNA sequences that encode this CDR3 too. This chain connects TRBV5-1 to TRBJ1-2; no definite D call. V was trimmed by 0 bases and J by 4 bases, leaving 7 bases between them. The CDR3 covers 13 residues. Germline lookup yields CDR1 SGHRS and CDR2 YFSETQ. CDR3 nucleotides: TGCGCCAGCAGCTTGGGGCCGTCCTATGGCTACACCTTC. It translates to CASSLGPSYGYTF.

The rearrangement uses TRBV7-9 and TRBJ1-1, with D possibly TRBD1 on 5 matching bases. Germline V gives CDR1 SEHNR, CDR2 FQNEAQ (reference sequence). The CDR3 extends over 13 amino acids. The germline V and J ends were trimmed by 3 bases and 5 bases, with 10 bases remaining between them. In DNA form, the CDR3 reads TGTGCCAGCAGCTTGTTTGGGGGGACTGAAGCTTTCTTT. Translation: CASSLFGGTEAFF. Supplemented by reference TRBV7-9 and TRBJ1-1, the full variable domain reads DTGVSQNPRHKITKRGQNVTFRCDPISEHNRLYWYRQTLGQGPEFLTYFQNEAQLEKSRLLSDRFSAERPKGSFSTLEIQRTEQGDSAMYLCASSLFGGTEAFFGQGTRLTVV.

V usage is TRBV7-9 and J usage is TRBJ1-2, with a weak D call TRBD1 (6 bases). The length of the CDR3 is 14 residues. V shed 1 base and J shed 6 bases, with 12 bases lying between them. Germline loops: CDR1 SEHNR, CDR2 FQNEAQ (reference sequence). CDR3 bases: TGTGCCAGCAGCTTAGAAGGCAGGGGCGATGGCTACACCTTC. It specifies CASSLEGRGDGYTF.

This clone has a single count. V gene TRBV20-1 combines with J gene TRBJ1-6, with TRBD1 matching 7 bases. The junction had 2 bases not matched to a gene; V was cut back by 5 bases and J by 13 bases. The V gene's germline CDR1 is DFQATT and CDR2 SNEGSKA (reference sequence). The CDR3 contains 10 residues. The CDR3 spells CSAGGQPLHF. CDR3 coding DNA: TGCAGTGCTGGGGGACAGCCCCTCCACTTT.

This chain links TRBV3-1 (or the pseudogene TRBV3-2) with TRBJ1-1, with D possibly being TRBD1 (6 bases). The CDR3 is made up of 14 amino acids. Germline V gives CDR1 LGHDT, CDR2 YNNKEL (reference sequence). The ends were cut back, 5 bases at V and 1 base at J, with 11 bases in the middle. The CDR3 loop reads CASSFRTANTEAFF. CDR3 sequence (DNA): TGTGCCAGCAGCTTCCGGACAGCGAACACTGAAGCTTTCTTT.

The genes are TRBV6-2 or TRBV6-3 and TRBJ1-3; 9 bases align to TRBD1. Germline values: CDR1 MNHEY, CDR2 SVGEGT. J lost 2 bases, V lost 6 bases, and 5 bases had no gene match. The CDR3 is made up of 15 amino acids. CDR3 coding DNA: TGTGCCAGCAGCCGACAGGGGGGCCCTGGAAACACCATATATTTT. The encoded protein is CASSRQGGPGNTIYF.

This chain uses TRBV7-9 with TRBJ2-1; D is perhaps TRBD2 (5 bases). The CDR3 totals 15 residues. Trimming stripped 4 bases from V and 3 bases from J, with 13 bases between. CDR1 SEHNR and CDR2 FQNEAQ come from the germline V gene (reference sequence). CDR3 region: CASSSGGYFYNEQFF. In DNA form, the CDR3 reads TGTGCCAGCAGCTCCGGAGGATACTTCTACAATGAGCAGTTCTTC.

The chain is built from TRBV5-1 and TRBJ1-1; 7 positions agree with TRBD1. CDR1 and CDR2 from the germline V gene are SGHRS and YFSETQ. This CDR3 comprises 15 residues. V dropped 4 bases and J dropped 1; count of bases not matched to a gene: 7. CDR3 sequence (DNA): TGCGCCAGCAGCAACAGGGGCATCGAGAACACTGAAGCTTTCTTT. Its protein is CASSNRGIENTEAFF.

This clone showed up just once. The chain uses TRBV29-1 and TRBJ2-5; D might be TRBD2 (5 bases). From germline, CDR1 is SQVTM and CDR2 ANQGSEA. The V and J ends lost 3 bases and 0 bases respectively, with 8 bases between them. This CDR3 is built from 13 residues. The CDR3 bases are TGCAGCGTTGAGGGAGCCTACCAAGAGACCCAGTACTTC. Its protein is CSVEGAYQETQYF. Variable domain in full (rest from reference TRBV29-1 and TRBJ2-5): SAVISQKPSRDICQRGTSLTIQCQVDSQVTMMFWYRQQPGQSLTLIATANQGSEATYESGFVIDKFPISRPNLTFSTLTVSNMSPEDSSIYLCSVEGAYQETQYFGPGTRLLVL.

This clone appeared a single time. This chain uses TRBV29-1 with TRBJ1-1; no reliable D call. The CDR3 is 13 amino acids. Germline V CDR1 and CDR2: SQVTM, ANQGSEA. V was shortened by 6 bases and J by 1 base, with 12 bases between the two germline ends. The CDR3 here is CSVFGRGNTEAFF. CDR3 nucleotides: TGCAGCGTCTTTGGACGGGGGAACACTGAAGCTTTCTTT.

The V and J genes are TRBV15 and TRBJ1-1; 11 bases are shared with TRBD1. Germline assignment: CDR1 LNHNV and CDR2 YYDKDF (reference sequence). V gave up 5 bases and J gave up 1 base; unmatched junction bases: 6. This CDR3 spans 16 amino acids. In nucleotides, the CDR3 is TGTGCCACCAGCGTGCGGACAGGGGGCTCGAACACTGAAGCTTTCTTT. This sequence encodes CATSVRTGGSNTEAFF.

The chain combines TRBV5-5 with TRBJ1-2, with 8 bases aligning to TRBD1. V lost 4 bases to trimming and J lost 7 bases; unmatched junction nucleotides: 6. The CDR3 totals 13 residues. CDR1 is SGHKS and CDR2 is YYEKEE in the germline V gene (reference sequence). The CDR3 loop reads CASSRTGSTGYTF. The CDR3 nucleotides read TGTGCCAGCAGCCGGACAGGGTCTACTGGCTACACCTTC.

In this sample, this clone turned up a few times. V is TRBV7-9 and J is TRBJ2-7; a weak D match, TRBD1 (5 bases). Trimming shortened V by 0 bases and J by 12 bases, and 18 bases separated the two germline ends. The CDR3 runs to 14 residues. Germline V gene sequence: CDR1 SEHNR, CDR2 FQNEAQ (reference sequence). CDR3 DNA: TGTGCCAGCAGCTTAGCCTCTGGACGACAGCCTTCGTACTTC. This translates into CASSLASGRQPSYF. Variable domain in full (rest from reference TRBV7-9 and TRBJ2-7): DTGVSQNPRHKITKRGQNVTFRCDPISEHNRLYWYRQTLGQGPEFLTYFQNEAQLEKSRLLSDRFSAERPKGSFSTLEIQRTEQGDSAMYLCASSLASGRQPSYFGPGTRLTVT.

The V gene is TRBV3-1 (or the pseudogene TRBV3-2), the J gene TRBJ1-1; D gene uncertain. Germline CDR1 reads LGHDT; CDR2 reads YNNKEL (reference sequence). The CDR3 loop spans 12 amino acids. V lost 4 bases and J 11 bases, leaving 14 bases between the germline ends. The DNA of the CDR3 is TGTGCCAGCAGCCCCCAGACAAGTGGTGCTTTCTTT. Translating gives CASSPQTSGAFF.

The chain recombines TRBV5-6 with TRBJ1-4, with D perhaps TRBD1 (5 bases). V gave up 2 bases and J gave up 0 bases, with 8 bases separating them. The V gene's germline CDR1 is SGHDT and CDR2 YYEEEE. This CDR3 has 15 residues. The CDR3 loop is CASSFRTSTNEKLFF. The CDR3 DNA is TGTGCCAGCAGCTTCCGGACATCAACTAATGAAAAACTGTTTTTT.

The V call is TRBV14, the J call TRBJ2-7; 14 bases map to TRBD2. This CDR3 comprises 15 residues. J gave up 9 bases and V 2 bases, and 6 bases lay outside the gene matches. Germline lookup yields CDR1 SGHDN and CDR2 FVKESK. In DNA, the CDR3 is TGTGCCAGCAGCCAAATGGGACTAGCGGGAGTTGGGCAGTACTTC. Protein product: CASSQMGLAGVGQYF. Combining the CDR3 with reference TRBV14 and TRBJ2-7 gives the whole variable domain EAGVTQFPSHSVIEKGQTVTLRCDPISGHDNLYWYRRVMGKEIKFLLHFVKESKQDESGMPNNRFLAERTGGTYSTLKVQPAELEDSGVYFCASSQMGLAGVGQYFGPGTRLTVT.

The chain uses TRBV5-4 and TRBJ2-7; TRBD2 matches 13 bases. Germline lookup yields CDR1 SGHNT and CDR2 YYREEE (reference sequence). The CDR3 length is 14 residues. Trimming removed 9 bases from V and 7 bases from J; junction bases left unmatched: 10. The CDR3 nucleotides are TGTGCCACCCGGACTAGCGGGAGTCTAGCGGAGCAGTACTTC. Protein sequence: CATRTSGSLAEQYF.